This TCR beta chain was documented in a study of cytomegalovirus exposure and HLA in healthy donors. General study results and limits: Most sequenced TCRs were rare (though some public TCRs occurred in many donors). As immune exposure information, only CMV serostatus was available.

Per germline, CDR1 ENHRY and CDR2 SYGVKD. The CDR3 length is 15 residues. After removal of 7 bases from V and 1 base from J, the junction contained 8 bases not matched to a gene. About this clone itself: Its antigen is not known.

Primers included in the PCR were 60 Vbeta and 13 Jbeta primers. Libraries were prepared by immunoSEQ multiplex PCR; TCRdb keeps only in-frame clonotypes and omits some of them. The sample contains 220,000 or so clones, around 73% of which appear only once. This receptor was obtained from a male donor in good health and CMV-seronegative. V and J are TRBV10-3 and TRBJ1-1; 8 bases align to TRBD1. Input material: PBMCs. The CDR3 loop reads CAINRQGLGNTEAFF. In DNA form, the CDR3 reads TGTGCCATCAACCGACAGGGGCTGGGGAACACTGAAGCTTTCTTT.